The table lists the clone carrying this TCR beta chain with many counts. What it recognizes is unknown. MiXCR, run by TCRdb on the 5' RACE reads, gives a single entry per CDR3 protein. This table has about 290,000 distinct CDR3 sequences, 15% to 20% appearing once. Germline V gene lookup returns CDR1 SGHNT and CDR2 YYREEE (reference sequence). The CDR3 is 12 amino acids. Trimming pared 1 base from V and 8 bases from J, leaving 6 bases between. These data belong to a study of T-cell memory formation after mild COVID-19. General study results and limits: Some clones that responded were present in memory (sampled pre-infection), which suggests cross-reactive memory joined.

This TCR was sampled from a man aged 18 to 30 who had mild COVID-19 (a few samples of this study predate the infection). Cell type and time point are not known. Sequenced: PBMCs or a T cell subset sorted from them (not recorded which). The chain carries TRBV5-4 and TRBJ1-4; D is uncertain. In nucleotides, the CDR3 is TGTGCCAGCAGCTTGCGTAACGAAAAACTGTTTTTT. This encodes CASSLRNEKLFF. The full variable domain, rest sourced from reference TRBV5-4 and TRBJ1-4, is ETGVTQSPTHLIKTRGQQVTLRCSSQSGHNTVSWYQQALGQGPQFIFQYYREEENGRGNFPPRFSGLQFPNYSSELNVNALELDDSALYLCASSLRNEKLFFGSGTQLSVL.